What follows are 3 T cell receptor beta chains derived from one specimen sequenced in a study of cytotoxic CD8 clonotypes in ibrutinib-treated CLL. TCRdb keeps only in-frame clones here, not all; method: immunoSEQ multiplex PCR. The sample contains 300,000 to 400,000 clones, 67% of which appear only once. The sample here was PBMCs, taken after 36 months of ibrutinib treatment. These receptor sequences come from a human donor with chronic lymphocytic leukemia.

This sequence joins TRBV6-5 and TRBJ1-5; tentatively, D is TRBD1 (5 bases). The germline gives CDR1 MNHEY, CDR2 SVGAGI. The V end lost 8 bases, the J end lost 6 bases, and 11 bases lay between the germline ends. The CDR3 runs 12 residues. The CDR3 DNA follows: TGTGCCAGCGGGGCAGGGTCTCAGCCCCAGCATTTT. It yields the protein CASGAGSQPQHF.

This chain connects TRBV15 to TRBJ1-2; D is unresolved. Germline CDR1 and CDR2: LNHNV and YYDKDF (reference sequence). Trimming took off 0 bases at V and 4 bases at J, with 15 bases between the two ends. The CDR3 loop spans 16 amino acids. The CDR3 DNA follows: TGTGCCACCAGCAGAGATAGGCGGGGAAGGTTCTATGGCTACACCTTC. Translation gives CATSRDRRGRFYGYTF.

This clone was seen only a few times. This chain joins TRBV4-1 and TRBJ1-1; D unclear. Trimming cost V 2 bases and J 3 bases, with 16 bases left between them. Germline CDR1 reads MGHRA; CDR2 reads YSYEKL. The CDR3 runs to 16 residues. CDR3 in amino acids: CASSQPGRSRDTEAFF. The CDR3 DNA reads as TGCGCCAGCAGCCAACCCGGGAGGTCCCGGGACACTGAAGCTTTCTTT.